These T cell receptor beta chains were read from a single sample in a study of vaccination and CD4 T cells after COVID-19. For these receptors, no antigen is known. TCRdb processed the PCR reads anew with MiXCR; each CDR3 protein has one entry. This table holds 6,000 to 8,500 distinct CDR3 sequences, 55% to 80% found once. The sequenced sample was CD4+ T cells from blood, cultured in vitro. These receptors came from a human donor who had recovered from COVID-19. Both conserved end residues are part of each CDR3. A D gene is named only where the DNA matches it firmly. Clone size is stated in some rows and not others, as once, few, many or a class when expanded.

few	TRBJ1-2	NA	TRBV12-3/TRBV12-4	TGTGCCAGCAGTTTATTCCCTAACTATGGCTACACCTTC	CASSLFPNYGYTF
NA	TRBJ2-7	NA	TRBV6-2/TRBV6-3	TGTGCCAGCAGAATCGATAACAGGGGAGCGGGCGAGCAGTACTTC	CASRIDNRGAGEQYF
NA	TRBJ2-3	TRBD2	TRBV7-2	TGTGCCAGCAGCCTGAGAACTAGCGGGAGGGCCTTCAGCACAGATACGCAGTATTTT	CASSLRTSGRAFSTDTQYF
NA	TRBJ1-1	NA	TRBV20-1	TGCAGTGCTAGTAAGGGGAACACTGAAGCTTTCTTT	CSASKGNTEAFF
once	TRBJ2-3	TRBD2	TRBV7-2	TGTGCCAGCAGCCGGAGGCTAGCGGGAATTAGCACTAGCACAGATACGCAGTATTTT	CASSRRLAGISTSTDTQYF
NA	TRBJ2-2	NA	TRBV7-6	TGTGCCAGCAGCCTGTTGGAGGGCTTGGGCGCGAACACCGGGGAGCTGTTTTTT	CASSLLEGLGANTGELFF
NA	TRBJ2-7	NA	TRBV20-1	TGCAGTGCTGGGCGCTTGGAGCAGTACTTC	CSAGRLEQYF
NA	TRBJ1-5	NA	TRBV7-9	TGTGCCAGCAGCACGAGCCGGAGGGCTGGCAATCAGCCCCAGCATTTT	CASSTSRRAGNQPQHF
few	TRBJ1-5	TRBD1	TRBV6-1	TGTGCCAGCAGTACGGACAGGCTAGGGACTTATAGCAATCAGCCCCAGCATTTT	CASSTDRLGTYSNQPQHF
NA	TRBJ2-7	NA	TRBV10-3	TGTGCCTCCAGGGAAACAGCCTACGAGCAGTACTTC	CASRETAYEQYF
NA	TRBJ1-6	NA	TRBV6-1	TGTGCCAGCAGTGAATCTTTCAATTCACCCCTCCACTTT	CASSESFNSPLHF
NA	TRBJ1-1	NA	TRBV2	TGTGCCAGCAGTGAAAGATCAGGGAACACTGAAGCTTTCTTT	CASSERSGNTEAFF
NA	TRBJ2-7	NA	TRBV18	TGTGCCAGCTCACCCCTTAGCCCCCGCGGATCGAGGAACGAGCAGTACTTC	CASSPLSPRGSRNEQYF
NA	TRBJ2-3	NA	TRBV5-1	TGCGCCAGCAGCTTGGTCTTCGGAAATACGCAGTATTTT	CASSLVFGNTQYF
large	TRBJ2-7	NA	TRBV27	TGTGCCAGCAGTCCAGGGGCGCTCCTTTACGAGCAGTACTTC	CASSPGALLYEQYF
NA	TRBJ1-6	NA	TRBV4-2	TGTGCCAGCAGCCAAGATTGGCGGAATTCACCCCTCCACTTT	CASSQDWRNSPLHF
NA	TRBJ1-6	TRBD1	TRBV23-1	TGCGCCAAAAGACAGGGGAGCGATTCACCCCTCCACTTT	CAKRQGSDSPLHF
medium-sized	TRBJ2-7	NA	TRBV20-1	TGCAGTGCCCCCTCAGACGCCTTGCACGAGCAGTACTTC	CSAPSDALHEQYF
once	TRBJ2-5	TRBD2	TRBV7-2	TGTGCCAGCAGCCCAAGGACTAGCGGGCCACAAGAGACCCAGTACTTC	CASSPRTSGPQETQYF
NA	TRBJ2-2	NA	TRBV2	TGTGCCAGCAGTGTACGGGCGCAGACCACCGGGGAGCTGTTTTTT	CASSVRAQTTGELFF
few	TRBJ1-1	NA	TRBV6-2/TRBV6-3	TGTGCCAGCACCCTAGTCCAGGGCGCGAGGACTGAAGCTTTCTTT	CASTLVQGARTEAFF
NA	TRBJ1-2	NA	TRBV6-1	TGTGCCAGCAGTGAGCCGGGGTTGGCGCAGGATAGAGGCGGGAATGGCTACACCTTC	CASSEPGLAQDRGGNGYTF
NA	TRBJ2-1	NA	TRBV20-1	TGCAGTGCCCAGGTGGGACTTTACAATGAGCAGTTCTTC	CSAQVGLYNEQFF
large	TRBJ1-1	TRBD1	TRBV20-1	TGCAGTGCTAGTGACAGGGACACTGAAGCTTTCTTT	CSASDRDTEAFF
NA	TRBJ2-3	NA	TRBV6-1	TGTGCCAGCAGTCGCCTAGAGGGTACGCAGTATTTT	CASSRLEGTQYF
NA	TRBJ2-1	TRBD2	TRBV7-3	TGTGCCAGCAGCTTATGGGCCGGGACTAGCGGCTACAATGAGCAGTTCTTC	CASSLWAGTSGYNEQFF
NA	TRBJ1-3	TRBD1	TRBV20-1	TGCAGTCCCATAAAGGGGACAGGGGGTGGAAACACCATATATTTT	CSPIKGTGGGNTIYF
NA	TRBJ1-2	NA	TRBV2	TGTGCCAGCAGTGGGGGGGCCCCCACCTTC	CASSGGAPTF
few	TRBJ1-6	TRBD1	TRBV20-1	TGCAGTGCCCCGCGGGGCAGGGGGGATAATTCACCCCTCCACTTT	CSAPRGRGDNSPLHF
NA	TRBJ1-2	NA	TRBV28	TGTGCCAGCAGTTCGGTAGACAGTGGCTACACCTTC	CASSSVDSGYTF
NA	TRBJ2-5	NA	TRBV24-1	TGTGCCACCAGTGACCCAGGCGCCGGGTCCCAAGAGACCCAGTACTTC	CATSDPGAGSQETQYF
NA	TRBJ2-2	TRBD2	TRBV24-1	TGTGCCACCAGTGATTCAGCTAGCGGGAGGGCCGGGGAGCTGTTTTTT	CATSDSASGRAGELFF
large	TRBJ1-6	NA	TRBV18	TGTGCCAGCTCACCAGGGGGAGGCTATAATTCACCCCTCCACTTT	CASSPGGGYNSPLHF
NA	TRBJ1-5	NA	TRBV20-1	TGCAGTGCTCTAAACGACAGGAGCAATCAGCCCCAGCATTTT	CSALNDRSNQPQHF
NA	TRBJ2-5	NA	TRBV6-2/TRBV6-3	TGTGCCAGCAGTTACGTTGGGGGAAGGGAGACCCAGTACTTC	CASSYVGGRETQYF
medium-sized	TRBJ1-6	NA	TRBV20-1	TGCAGTGCTGGACAGCGGGGATTTAATTCACCCCTCCACTTT	CSAGQRGFNSPLHF
medium-sized	TRBJ2-7	TRBD2	TRBV6-1	TGTGCCAGCAGTCAAACTAGCGGGAAGAGCTCCTACGAGCAGTACTTC	CASSQTSGKSSYEQYF
NA	TRBJ2-2	TRBD2	TRBV28	TGTGCCAGCAGTTTACCCCGAGGACTAGCGTGGGCCGGGGAGCTGTTTTTT	CASSLPRGLAWAGELFF
NA	TRBJ1-1	NA	TRBV9	TGTGCCAGCAGCGTAGGTCAATATAACAAGGCTGAAGCTTTCTTT	CASSVGQYNKAEAFF
NA	TRBJ2-7	NA	TRBV27	TGTGCCAGCAGTTTGAGAACTAGCCTTGCCTCCGAGCAGTACTTC	CASSLRTSLASEQYF
NA	TRBJ2-1	TRBD2	TRBV11-2	TGTGCCAGCAACTTAGTTGGCGGGAGGGTCAATGAGCAGTTCTTC	CASNLVGGRVNEQFF
NA	TRBJ2-5	TRBD2	TRBV19	TGTGCCACCAGGCGGGGGATAGGGGAGACCCAGTACTTC	CATRRGIGETQYF
NA	TRBJ1-2	TRBD1	TRBV7-2	TGTGCCAGCAGCTGGACACCGGGACAGGGCTATGGCTACACCTTC	CASSWTPGQGYGYTF
NA	TRBJ1-5	NA	TRBV7-2	TGTGCCAGCAGCTTTGGAAACGGAAATCAGCCCCAGCATTTT	CASSFGNGNQPQHF
NA	TRBJ2-3	TRBD1	TRBV5-1	TGCGCCAGCAGCCCGAGCCGAGACAGGGTTGGCACAGATACGCAGTATTTT	CASSPSRDRVGTDTQYF